Here is one TCR beta chain with its context. What it recognizes is unknown. The ends were cut back, 0 bases at V and 4 bases at J, with 8 bases in the middle. This CDR3 has 14 amino acids. Germline V gives CDR1 SGHRS, CDR2 YFSETQ. This entry comes from a study of persistence of HIV-infected CD4 T cells. Sequencing used immunoSEQ version 4 in survey mode. The protocol was immunoSEQ multiplex PCR, while the TCRdb copy is restricted to in-frame clones and leaves out a portion. The table has under 45,000 clones, around 92% seen once; the top ten hold over 0.9%. Nonspecific anti-CD3/anti-CD28 bead stimulation represents the broad CD4+ T cell repertoire. Responding CD4+ T cells were sorted by upregulation of both CD40 ligand and CD69. Inclusion required CMV-positive serology and CD4+ counts above 400 cells/uL.

The source of this sequence is an adult man with HIV who was CMV-seropositive. Here the sequenced sample was CD4+ T cells sorted from PBMCs after 18-hour stimulation, taken from a patient who received antiretroviral therapy. The genes are TRBV5-1 and TRBJ2-1; TRBD2 might be the D (6 bases). The CDR3 nucleotides read TGCGCCAGCAGCTTGGGAGGGAGGTACAATGAGCAGTTCTTC. It codes for CASSLGGRYNEQFF.